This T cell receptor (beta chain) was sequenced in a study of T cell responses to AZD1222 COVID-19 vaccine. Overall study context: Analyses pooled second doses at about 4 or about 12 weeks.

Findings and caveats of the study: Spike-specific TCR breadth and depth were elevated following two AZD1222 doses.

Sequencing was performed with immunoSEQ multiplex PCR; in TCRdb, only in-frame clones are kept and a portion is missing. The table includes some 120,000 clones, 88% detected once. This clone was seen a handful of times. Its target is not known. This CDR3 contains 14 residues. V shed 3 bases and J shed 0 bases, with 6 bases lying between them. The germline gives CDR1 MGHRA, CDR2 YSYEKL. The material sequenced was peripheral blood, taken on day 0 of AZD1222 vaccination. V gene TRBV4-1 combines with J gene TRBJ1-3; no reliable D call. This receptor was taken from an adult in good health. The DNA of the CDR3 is TGCGCCAGCAGCCACCTGACCTCTGGAAACACCATATATTTT. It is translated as CASSHLTSGNTIYF.